The 10 T cell receptor beta chains below come from one sample, sequenced in a study of radiation and T cells in renal cell carcinoma. Sequencing used immunoSEQ multiplex PCR; TCRdb keeps in-frame clones, though not all of them. Among about 150,000 clones listed, roughly 87% were seen once. Specified time point: blood 2 weeks post-SBRT. Treatment described: 15 Gy SBRT to primary tumor, nephrectomy 4 weeks later. This specimen was blood, taken from a patient whose treatment included radiotherapy and nephrectomy. The receptors come from a woman in her forties or fifties with renal cell carcinoma.

This chain uses TRBV6-1 with TRBJ2-1; D is ambiguous. Trimming took off 2 bases at V and 0 bases at J, with 8 bases between the two ends. Germline V gene sequence: CDR1 MNHNS, CDR2 SASEGT. The CDR3 extends over 15 amino acids. The CDR3 protein is CASSEYRFSYNEQFF. The CDR3, as DNA: TGTGCCAGCAGTGAATATAGATTCTCCTACAATGAGCAGTTCTTC.

The chain recombines TRBV6-1 with TRBJ2-1; D gene unclear. V was clipped by 2 bases and J by 0 bases, with 8 bases between them. This CDR3 spans 15 amino acids. The germline gives CDR1 MNHNS, CDR2 SASEGT. CDR3 coding DNA: TGTGCCAGCAGTGAAAGGAAGGGCTCCTACAATGAGCAGTTCTTC. Amino acids: CASSERKGSYNEQFF.

The chain carries TRBV4-3 and TRBJ1-1; 8 nucleotides agree with TRBD1. V trimming: 4 bases; J trimming: 4 bases; junction bases outside the gene matches: 2. Germline CDR1 and CDR2: LGHNA and YSLEER. The CDR3 sequence is 13 residues long. CDR3: CASSLGTGTEAFF. CDR3 DNA: TGCGCCAGCAGCCTAGGGACAGGCACTGAAGCTTTCTTT.

The chain carries TRBV6-1 and TRBJ2-7; 7 nucleotides agree with TRBD2. The CDR3 spans 14 residues. Germline V gene data show CDR1 as MNHNS and CDR2 as SASEGT. V was pared by 6 bases and J by 3 bases, with 8 bases of the junction left unmatched. CDR3 sequence: CASRGGGGSYEQYF. For the CDR3, the DNA is TGTGCCAGCAGGGGTGGGGGGGGAAGCTACGAGCAGTACTTC.

CDR3 DNA sequence: TGTGCCAGCAGCCCACCGGGACAGGGATATCAGCCCCAGCATTTT. It is translated as CASSPPGQGYQPQHF. The rearrangement uses TRBV7-9 and TRBJ1-5; 9 bases agree with TRBD1. The CDR3 is 15 amino acids. Germline CDR1 is SEHNR and CDR2 is FQNEAQ (reference sequence). After removal of 5 bases from V and 5 bases from J, the junction contained 7 bases not matched to a gene.

The table lists this clone with a count of one. The V and J genes are TRBV5-1 and TRBJ1-1, with 7 bases that match TRBD1. The V segment lost 3 bases and the J segment 10 bases; nucleotides outside the gene matches: 9. Germline V gives CDR1 SGHRS, CDR2 YFSETQ. The CDR3 runs to 13 residues. The CDR3 protein is CASSWDSGPGAFF. The CDR3 nucleotides are TGCGCCAGCAGCTGGGACAGCGGGCCTGGAGCTTTCTTT.

The chain combines TRBV29-1 with TRBJ1-2; 9 bases are shared with TRBD1. The CDR3 covers 13 residues. With 6 bases clipped from V and 2 bases from J, the junction kept 4 bases outside the gene matches. From germline, CDR1 is SQVTM and CDR2 ANQGSEA. The CDR3: CSVTGTGNYGYTF. In DNA, the CDR3 is TGCAGCGTCACCGGGACAGGGAACTATGGCTACACCTTC. The whole variable domain, remainder taken from reference TRBV29-1 and TRBJ1-2, is SAVISQKPSRDICQRGTSLTIQCQVDSQVTMMFWYRQQPGQSLTLIATANQGSEATYESGFVIDKFPISRPNLTFSTLTVSNMSPEDSSIYLCSVTGTGNYGYTFGSGTRLTVV.

The CDR3 is CAWTAEEGNYGYTF. DNA for the CDR3: TGTGCCTGGACTGCAGAGGAGGGGAACTATGGCTACACCTTC. The chain couples TRBV30 to TRBJ1-2, with D tentatively TRBD1 (5 bases). Trimming took off 4 bases at V and 2 bases at J, with 14 bases between the two ends. The CDR3 is made up of 14 amino acids. In germline, CDR1 is GTSNPN, CDR2 SVGIG (reference sequence).

The chain has TRBV2 and TRBJ1-5; no definite D call. The CDR3 length is 16 residues. Germline V gives CDR1 SNHLY, CDR2 FYNNEI. Trimming removed 2 bases from V and 7 bases from J, with 18 bases in between. This chain's CDR3 is CASSEYFRIQDQPQHF. CDR3 DNA: TGTGCCAGCAGTGAATATTTCCGAATACAAGACCAGCCCCAGCATTTT.

This rearrangement joins TRBV5-6 to TRBJ1-1; D may be TRBD1 (5 bases). Trimming cost V 2 bases and J 3 bases, with 17 bases left between them. Germline V CDR1 and CDR2: SGHDT, YYEEEE. CDR3 size: 16 residues. The CDR3 coding sequence is TGTGCCAGCAGCTTCGGGCTCAGGGAAGGAGACACTGAAGCTTTCTTT. It codes for CASSFGLREGDTEAFF.